In its sample, the clone carrying this TCR beta chain was seen a few times. The germline V gene has CDR1 SGHTA and CDR2 FQGNSA. This CDR3 contains 15 residues. Between the trimmed V and J ends, which lost 1 base and 4 bases, there was a span of 13 bases. One entry per CDR3 protein, called by TCRdb with MiXCR from the RT-PCR reads. The table shows 550,000 to 750,000 distinct CDR3 sequences, with approximately 14% occurring only once. The chain couples TRBV7-2 to TRBJ1-1, with D possibly TRBD1 on 6 matching bases. Sequencing was carried out using memory CD4+ T cells from blood. This clonotype was obtained from a female donor in good health, serving as a healthy control. The CDR3: CASSLGGHSTTEAFF. CDR3 DNA sequence: TGTGCCAGCAGCTTAGGGGGACATAGTACCACTGAAGCTTTCTTT.